This T cell receptor beta chain was identified during a study of T cells in Graves' hyperthyroidism and ophthalmopathy (dated by TCRdb to about 2019). Turning to the overall study: Peripheral blood was collected at initial diagnosis, before any treatment. Prospective prediction of ophthalmopathy was tested in an independent validation cohort consisting of fewer than 20 hyperthyroidism patients and some 17 patients who later progressed to ophthalmopathy. The paper describes TCR Vbeta CDR3 sequencing of roughly 130 peripheral blood samples, made up of around 41 ophthalmopathy patients, some 76 hyperthyroidism patients and approximately 17 progressor patients. After blood sampling, hyperthyroidism patients were treated with methimazole at a starting dose of 30 mg daily, and ophthalmopathy patients were treated with high-dose intravenous methylprednisolone. TCR V-J signatures able to tell the groups apart were searched for in a discovery cohort of some 97 patients, of whom fewer than 45 had Graves' ophthalmopathy and 57 had stable Graves' hyperthyroidism. In about six Graves' hyperthyroidism patients, the study also compared T-cell repertoires from thyroid tissue with T-cell repertoires from blood. The 85 to 100 discovery patients were randomly split 7:3 into training and test sets.

Worth noting for this clonotype: Its cognate antigen has yet to be identified. Per-nucleotide qualities are absent, and no much larger clonotype sits a single base away.

Hyperthyroidism patients were aged 18 to 65 years and newly diagnosed, with disease duration of less than 2 months. Exclusion was applied to patients with uncontrolled infections, other autoimmune diseases, pregnancy or lactation. Clinical symptoms, serum thyroxine and TRAb, thyroid ultrasound, and orbital computed tomography formed the basis for the diagnoses. For progressor patients, blood was drawn at the first diagnosis of hyperthyroidism, before any ophthalmopathy symptoms had appeared. PBMCs were separated from roughly 10 ml of fresh peripheral blood using Ficoll-Paque density gradient centrifugation. Progressor patients were first diagnosed with Graves' hyperthyroidism and then developed ophthalmopathy during follow-up. Total RNA was extracted with Trizol reagent, and quality was checked on an Agilent 2100 Bioanalyzer. On the study overall, not on this receptor specifically: In cross-validation, a model built on a 13 V-J signature told ophthalmopathy apart from stable hyperthyroidism with approximately 90% sensitivity and roughly 81% specificity, and in testing the same model reached 80%/75%. No statistical method was used to set the sample size in advance, and investigators knew the group allocation. Most expanded thyroid clonotypes (frequency above 0.001) were also detected in blood, suggesting blood repertoires may reflect thyroid immune responses. In validation, the model predicted progression to ophthalmopathy a median of roughly 6.1 months before onset, with 70% to 71% sensitivity and roughly 72% specificity.

TCR beta CDR3 regions were amplified from RNA transcripts. A first-round RT-PCR of the TCR CDR3 used the HTBI primer set with the Qiagen OneStep RT-PCR kit. A second multiplex PCR round built the libraries, followed by size selection and purification. Paired-end sequencing of the libraries was performed with 100 bp reads on an Illumina HiSeq2000. As for the authors' bioinformatics: SOAPnuke was used to process the raw data, throwing out any read that contained adapters or uncalled bases, had a mean Phred below 15, or lacked an exact constant-primer or identifier match. COPE v1.2.5 was used to merge high-quality paired reads, and clonotypes were defined as unique nucleotide sequences. MiTCR v1.1 was used to align clonotypes to the IMGT TRBV, TRBD and TRBJ reference segments. Only V-J combinations with frequency above 0.0001, covering 99% to 99.2% of repertoires, were analysed. A TCS score was defined as the ratio of F50 (clonal expansion) to E x V (chaos), with BLOSUM62-based TCRdist applied between CDR3 peptides within each V-J. Welch's t-statistics and random forest reduced just over 500 V-J features to 13, which were used in a naive Bayes classifier (R e1071). The public reads were reanalyzed by TCRdb: fastp trimming at Q25, MiXCR alignment, in-frame beta chains only. Rows matching on CDR3 protein sequence are summarized as one entry with the most common DNA and genes. TCRdb's processing, not the authors' own work, is the source of the V and J calls. The sample has about 280,000 distinct CDR3 sequences on record, about 25% of them singletons. Of the sample, approximately 25% is held by the ten largest clones.

V gives up 6 bases and J gives up 6 bases, and the segment between their germline ends measures 17 bases. The CDR3 has 13 amino acids, counting the end cysteine and phenylalanine. The read is trimmed to its CDR3 DNA, 39 bases read in frame from base 1. CDR1 SQVTM and CDR2 ANQGSEA are derived from the germline V gene. The sequence joins TRBV29-1 to TRBJ1-1; a weak D assignment points to TRBD1 (5 bases agree). Sequenced input: blood. This receptor was identified in a man in his forties or fifties with Graves' hyperthyroidism that later progressed to Graves' ophthalmopathy. The CDR3 corresponds to CSVRVSGRAEAFF. The sequence in DNA is TGCAGCGTGAGGGTGTCAGGGCGGGCTGAAGCTTTCTTT.